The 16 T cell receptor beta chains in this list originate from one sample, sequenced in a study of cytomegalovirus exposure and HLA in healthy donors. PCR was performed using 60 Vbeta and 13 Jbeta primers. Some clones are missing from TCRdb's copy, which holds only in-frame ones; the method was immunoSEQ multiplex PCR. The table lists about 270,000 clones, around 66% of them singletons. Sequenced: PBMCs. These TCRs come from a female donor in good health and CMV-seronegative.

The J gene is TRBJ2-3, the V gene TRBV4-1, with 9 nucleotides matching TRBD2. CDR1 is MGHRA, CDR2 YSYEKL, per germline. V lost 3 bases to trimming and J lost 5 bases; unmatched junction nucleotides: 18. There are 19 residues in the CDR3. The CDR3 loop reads CASSQSPRGAGGPVDTQYF. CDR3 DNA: TGCGCCAGCAGCCAGTCCCCCAGGGGGGCGGGAGGGCCTGTAGATACGCAGTATTTT.

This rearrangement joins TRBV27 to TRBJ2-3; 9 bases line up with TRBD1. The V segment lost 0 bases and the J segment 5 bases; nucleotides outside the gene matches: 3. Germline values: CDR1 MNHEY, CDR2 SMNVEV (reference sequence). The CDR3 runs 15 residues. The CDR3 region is CASSLSSDRGDTQYF. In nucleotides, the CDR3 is TGTGCCAGCAGTTTATCTTCGGACAGGGGAGATACGCAGTATTTT.

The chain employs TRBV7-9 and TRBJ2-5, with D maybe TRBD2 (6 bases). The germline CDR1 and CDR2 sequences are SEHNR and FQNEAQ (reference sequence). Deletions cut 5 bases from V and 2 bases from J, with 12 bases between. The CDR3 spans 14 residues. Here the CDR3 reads CASSLRLDQETQYF. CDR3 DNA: TGTGCCAGCAGCCTGAGACTAGATCAAGAGACCCAGTACTTC.

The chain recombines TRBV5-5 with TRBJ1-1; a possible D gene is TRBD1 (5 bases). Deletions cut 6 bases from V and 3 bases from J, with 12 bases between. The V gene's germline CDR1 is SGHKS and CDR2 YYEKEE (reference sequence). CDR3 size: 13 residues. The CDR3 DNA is TGTGCCAGCATCGACTTAGGGGACACTGAAGCTTTCTTT. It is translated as CASIDLGDTEAFF.

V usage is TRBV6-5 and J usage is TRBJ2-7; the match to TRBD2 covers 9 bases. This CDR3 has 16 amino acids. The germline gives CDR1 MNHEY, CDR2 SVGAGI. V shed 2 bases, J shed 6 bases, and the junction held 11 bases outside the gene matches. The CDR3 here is CASSYIRTSASPEQYF. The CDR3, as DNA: TGTGCCAGCAGTTACATACGGACTAGCGCCTCCCCCGAGCAGTACTTC.

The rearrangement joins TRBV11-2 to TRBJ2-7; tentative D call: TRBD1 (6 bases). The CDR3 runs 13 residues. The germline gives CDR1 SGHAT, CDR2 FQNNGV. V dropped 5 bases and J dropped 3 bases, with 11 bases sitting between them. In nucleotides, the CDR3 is TGTGCCAGCAGCCGGGGACAATACTACGAGCAGTACTTC. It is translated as CASSRGQYYEQYF.

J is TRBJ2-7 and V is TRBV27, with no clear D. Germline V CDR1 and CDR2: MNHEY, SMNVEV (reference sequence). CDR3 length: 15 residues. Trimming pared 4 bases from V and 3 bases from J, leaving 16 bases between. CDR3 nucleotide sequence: TGTGCCAGCAGTTATCAGGCAGTATCTTTCTACGAGCAGTACTTC. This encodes CASSYQAVSFYEQYF.

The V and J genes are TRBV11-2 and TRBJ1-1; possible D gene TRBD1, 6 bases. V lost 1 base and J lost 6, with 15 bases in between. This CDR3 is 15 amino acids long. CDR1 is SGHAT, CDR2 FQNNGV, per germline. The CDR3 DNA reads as TGTGCCAGCAGCTTAGTTCCCCGGGGGGGCCCTGAAGCTTTCTTT. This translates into CASSLVPRGGPEAFF.

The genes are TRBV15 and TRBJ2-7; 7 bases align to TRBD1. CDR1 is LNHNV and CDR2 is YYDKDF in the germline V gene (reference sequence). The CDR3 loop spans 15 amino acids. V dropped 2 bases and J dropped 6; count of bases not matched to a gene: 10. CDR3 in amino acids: CATSRRFGTVREQYF. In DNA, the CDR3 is TGTGCCACCAGCAGACGATTCGGGACAGTCCGCGAGCAGTACTTC.

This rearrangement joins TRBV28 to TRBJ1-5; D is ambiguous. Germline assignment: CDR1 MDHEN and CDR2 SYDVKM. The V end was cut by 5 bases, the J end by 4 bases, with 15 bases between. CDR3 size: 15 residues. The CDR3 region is CASSDQAGRNQPQHF. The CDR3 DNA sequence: TGTGCCAGCAGTGATCAGGCGGGGAGGAATCAGCCCCAGCATTTT.

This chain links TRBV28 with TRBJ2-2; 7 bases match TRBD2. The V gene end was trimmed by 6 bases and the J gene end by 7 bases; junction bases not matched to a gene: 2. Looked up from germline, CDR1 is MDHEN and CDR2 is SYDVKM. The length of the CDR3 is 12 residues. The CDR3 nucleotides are TGTGCCAGCAGGCTAGCGGTCGGGGAGCTGTTTTTT. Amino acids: CASRLAVGELFF.

The CDR3 DNA reads as TGTGCCAGCAGTTCACAGGGCCCCGATACGCAGTATTTT. Its translation is CASSSQGPDTQYF. The J gene is TRBJ2-3, the V gene TRBV6-1; perhaps TRBD1 as D (6 bases). This CDR3 region has 13 residues. Germline V CDR1 and CDR2: MNHNS, SASEGT. V was shortened by 5 bases and J by 6 bases, with 12 bases between the two germline ends.

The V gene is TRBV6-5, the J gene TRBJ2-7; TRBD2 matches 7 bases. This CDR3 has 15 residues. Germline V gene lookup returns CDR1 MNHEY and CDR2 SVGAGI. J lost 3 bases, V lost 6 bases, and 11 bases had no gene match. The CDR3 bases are TGTGCCAGCAGACAATCTTCTGGCGGGAGCTACGAGCAGTACTTC. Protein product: CASRQSSGGSYEQYF.

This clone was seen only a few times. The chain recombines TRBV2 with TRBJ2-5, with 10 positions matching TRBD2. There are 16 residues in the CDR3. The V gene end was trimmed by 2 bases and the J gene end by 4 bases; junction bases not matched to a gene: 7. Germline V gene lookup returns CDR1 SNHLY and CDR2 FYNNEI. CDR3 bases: TGTGCCAGCAGTGAACTAGCGGGAGTTTATGGAGAGACCCAGTACTTC. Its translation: CASSELAGVYGETQYF.

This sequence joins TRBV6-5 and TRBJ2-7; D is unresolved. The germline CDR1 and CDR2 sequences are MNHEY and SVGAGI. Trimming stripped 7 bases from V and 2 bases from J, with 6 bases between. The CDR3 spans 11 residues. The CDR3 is CASMAPYEQYF. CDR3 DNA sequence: TGTGCCAGCATGGCTCCCTACGAGCAGTACTTC.

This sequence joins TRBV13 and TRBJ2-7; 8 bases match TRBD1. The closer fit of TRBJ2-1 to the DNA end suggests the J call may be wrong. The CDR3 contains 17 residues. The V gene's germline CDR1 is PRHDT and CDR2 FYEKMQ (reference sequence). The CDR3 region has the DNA TGTGCCAGCAGCGTAGACAGGGGTCCCCATAGTCCCTACGAGCAGTTCTTC. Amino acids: CASSVDRGPHSPYEQFF.